This T cell receptor beta chain was profiled in a study of blood T cell repertoires in COVID-19 (dated by TCRdb to the early 2020s). Regarding the complete study: Collaborator samples came from the United States, Italy and Spain and covered acute and convalescent phases of COVID-19. The material from the prospective study consisted of cDNA or gDNA derived from T cells, B-cell-depleted T cells, or PBMCs. The sample metadata nearly always contained a de-identified subject ID, COVID-19 status, age in years and sex. Where available, HLA class I and class II types were obtained from metadata supplied by the sample provider rather than from assay-based typing. Samples came from the ongoing ImmuneRACE study (first 160 participants) plus 1,254 subjects from 6 global collaborators. The repertoires were released in a freely available public database intended as a resource for research on the immune response to SARS-CoV-2. The dataset comprised deeply sampled blood TCRbeta repertoires from subjects exposed to, actively infected with, or recovered from COVID-19.

The immunoSEQ Assay, a bias-controlled multiplex PCR, was used to amplify TCRbeta CDR3 regions from genomic DNA. On the study's bioinformatics: The number of nucleated cells in each sample was estimated by amplification of reference gene primers within the assay. To quantify the absolute abundance of each unique TCRbeta CDR3 rearrangement, sequence reads were collapsed and filtered. Productive Simpson clonality was computed per sample as the square root of Simpson's diversity index over productive rearrangements. In TCRdb, the immuneACCESS table is reduced to in-frame sequences with V and J assigned. These tables do not hold every clone; where another copy was compared, an unresolved V gene accounts for under half, and the others remain unexplained. V, J and clone size reflect that table, while D and trimming were determined from the DNA. The sample data list 70,000 to 75,000 clones, and 70% to 85% of these were observed just once. About 1.9% of the sample is taken by the ten largest.

V sheds 5 bases and J sheds 5 bases, leaving 25 bases between their ends. Counted from cysteine to phenylalanine, this CDR3 has 18 amino acids. Only the CDR3 portion is preserved as DNA: 54 bases, with reading frame beginning at the first base. From a lookup of the germline V gene, CDR1 and CDR2 are SGHVS and FQNEAQ. Turning to this clone: It has no known antigen specificity. No per-base quality is available; no much larger clone lies one base away.

Paper-wide results and their limitations: The amount of clinical and demographic metadata varied by source and participant and was provided uncurated.

Collaborating institutions collected whole blood in K2EDTA tubes following their own protocols. For TCRbeta analysis, collaborators shipped samples in one of three forms: frozen whole blood, isolated PBMCs, or DNA extracted from either of those sample types. This sequence was found in an older woman with acute or convalescent COVID-19. This chain joins TRBV7-8 to TRBJ2-1; too little of a D gene remains to name it. Sequencing was performed on peripheral blood. The sequenced DNA: TGTGCCAGCAGCCTTGTCCCTCCTACCCGATCTTTTAACAATGAGCAGTTCTTC. Its amino acids are CASSLVPPTRSFNNEQFF.